This paragraph covers one TCR beta chain sequence. The data originate from a study of blood T cell repertoires in COVID-19. On the study more broadly: T cells, B-cell-depleted T cells, or PBMCs supplied cDNA or gDNA.

V lost 3 bases and J lost 7, with 22 bases in between. This CDR3 spans 16 amino acids. Germline V gives CDR1 SGHRS, CDR2 YFSETQ. Sequencing was performed with immunoSEQ multiplex PCR; in TCRdb, only in-frame clones are kept and a portion is missing. There are about 220,000 clones in the sample; 84% occur only once, and roughly 5.3% lies in the top ten. The V call is TRBV5-1, the J call TRBJ1-1; a weak D match, TRBD1 (6 bases). Sequencing used peripheral blood. The receptor's source is a woman aged 55 to 70 who had recovered from COVID-19. This CDR3 is CASSSKDSTGLIEAFF. CDR3 DNA sequence: TGCGCCAGCAGCTCAAAAGACTCGACAGGCCTTATTGAAGCTTTCTTT.